This T cell receptor (beta chain) is from a study of blood T cell repertoires in COVID-19. Study information: Acute-phase and convalescent COVID-19 samples originated in the United States, Italy and Spain. From T cells, B-cell-depleted T cells, or PBMCs came the material, which was cDNA or gDNA.

While infection was still active, Seattle patients were enrolled and then followed longitudinally. Trimming shortened V by 3 bases and J by 8 bases, and 13 bases separated the two germline ends. This CDR3 spans 13 amino acids. Generated by immunoSEQ multiplex PCR, the TCRdb table keeps only in-frame clones and is missing some. The data hold over 250,000 clones, with approximately 84% observed a single time. This chain joins TRBV12-3 or TRBV12-4 and TRBJ1-2; D possibly corresponds to TRBD1 (5 bases). Sequences were obtained from peripheral blood. This TCR was sampled from a human donor with COVID-19, enrolled during active disease. The donor label of this sample is uncertain. The CDR3 spells CASSFLGAGGYTF. CDR3 nucleotide sequence: TGTGCCAGCAGTTTCCTCGGGGCGGGAGGCTACACCTTC.